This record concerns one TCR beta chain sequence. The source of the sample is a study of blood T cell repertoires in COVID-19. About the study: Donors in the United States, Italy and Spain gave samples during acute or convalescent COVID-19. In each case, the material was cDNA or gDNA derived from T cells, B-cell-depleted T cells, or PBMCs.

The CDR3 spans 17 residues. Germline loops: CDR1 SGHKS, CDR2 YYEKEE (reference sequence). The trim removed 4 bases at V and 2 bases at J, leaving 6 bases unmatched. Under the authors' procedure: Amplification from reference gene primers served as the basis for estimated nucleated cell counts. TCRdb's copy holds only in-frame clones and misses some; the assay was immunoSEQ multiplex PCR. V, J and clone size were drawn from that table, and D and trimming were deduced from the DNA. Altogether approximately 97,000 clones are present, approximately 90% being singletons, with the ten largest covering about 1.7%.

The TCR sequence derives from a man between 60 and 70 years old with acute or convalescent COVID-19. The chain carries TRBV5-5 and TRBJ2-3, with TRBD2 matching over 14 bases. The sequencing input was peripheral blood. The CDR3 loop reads CASSTGLAGAFTDTQYF. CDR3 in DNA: TGTGCCAGCAGCACGGGACTAGCGGGGGCGTTCACAGATACGCAGTATTTT.